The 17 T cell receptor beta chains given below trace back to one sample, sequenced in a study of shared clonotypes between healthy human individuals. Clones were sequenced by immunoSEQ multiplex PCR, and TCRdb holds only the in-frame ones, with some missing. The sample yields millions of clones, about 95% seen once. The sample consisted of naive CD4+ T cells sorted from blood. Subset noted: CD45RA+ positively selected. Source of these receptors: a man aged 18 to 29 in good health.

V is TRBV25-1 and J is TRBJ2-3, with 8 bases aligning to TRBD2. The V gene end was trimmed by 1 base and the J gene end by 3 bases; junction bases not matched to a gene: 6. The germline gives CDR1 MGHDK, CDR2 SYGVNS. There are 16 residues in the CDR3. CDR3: CASSELGSGVTDTQYF. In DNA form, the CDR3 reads TGTGCCAGCAGTGAATTGGGTAGCGGGGTGACAGATACGCAGTATTTT.

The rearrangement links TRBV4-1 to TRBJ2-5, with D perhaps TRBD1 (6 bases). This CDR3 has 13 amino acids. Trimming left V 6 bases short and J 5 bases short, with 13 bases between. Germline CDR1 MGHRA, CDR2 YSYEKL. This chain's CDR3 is CASSTGILETQYF. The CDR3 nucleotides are TGCGCCAGCAGTACAGGGATCTTGGAGACCCAGTACTTC.

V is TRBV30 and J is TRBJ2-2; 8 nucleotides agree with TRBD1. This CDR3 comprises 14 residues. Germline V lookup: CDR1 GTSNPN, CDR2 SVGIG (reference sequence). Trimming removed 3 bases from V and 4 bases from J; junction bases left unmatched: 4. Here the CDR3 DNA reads TGTGCCTGGAGGGGGACAGGCACCACCGGGGAGCTGTTTTTT. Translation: CAWRGTGTTGELFF.

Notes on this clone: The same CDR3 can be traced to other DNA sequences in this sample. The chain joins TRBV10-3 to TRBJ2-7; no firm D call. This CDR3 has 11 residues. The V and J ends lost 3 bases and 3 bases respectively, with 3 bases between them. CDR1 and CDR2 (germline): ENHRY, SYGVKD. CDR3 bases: TGTGCCATCAGTGACCTCTACGAGCAGTACTTC. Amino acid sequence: CAISDLYEQYF.

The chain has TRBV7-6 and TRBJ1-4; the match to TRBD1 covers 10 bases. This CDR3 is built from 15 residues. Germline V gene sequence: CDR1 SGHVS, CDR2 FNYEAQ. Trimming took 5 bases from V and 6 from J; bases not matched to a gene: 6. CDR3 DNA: TGTGCCAGCAGCCTATCCGGGACAGGGGATGAAAAACTGTTTTTT. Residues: CASSLSGTGDEKLFF. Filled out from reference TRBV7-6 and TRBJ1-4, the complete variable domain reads GAGVSQSPRYKVTKRGQDVALRCDPISGHVSLYWYRQALGQGPEFLTYFNYEAQQDKSGLPNDRFSAERPEGSISTLTIQRTEQRDSAMYRCASSLSGTGDEKLFFGSGTQLSVL.

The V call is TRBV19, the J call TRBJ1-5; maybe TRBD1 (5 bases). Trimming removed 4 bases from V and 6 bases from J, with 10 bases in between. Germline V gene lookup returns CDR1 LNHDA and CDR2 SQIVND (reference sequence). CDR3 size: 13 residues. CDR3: CASSTGLGQPQHF. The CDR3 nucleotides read TGTGCCAGTAGTACAGGGCTCGGTCAGCCCCAGCATTTT.

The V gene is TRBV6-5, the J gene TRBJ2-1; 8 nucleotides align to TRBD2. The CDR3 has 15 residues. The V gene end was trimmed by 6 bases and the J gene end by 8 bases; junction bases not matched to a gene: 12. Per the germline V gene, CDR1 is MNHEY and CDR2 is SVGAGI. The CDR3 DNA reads TGTGCCAGCAGCCCCGGGACTAGAGGAAGCGATGAGCAGTTCTTC. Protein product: CASSPGTRGSDEQFF.

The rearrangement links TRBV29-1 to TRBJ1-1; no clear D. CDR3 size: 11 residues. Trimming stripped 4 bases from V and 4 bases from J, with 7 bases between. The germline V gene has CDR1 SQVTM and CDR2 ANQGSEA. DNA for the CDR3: TGCAGCGTTGTATGGGGCACTGAAGCTTTCTTT. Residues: CSVVWGTEAFF.

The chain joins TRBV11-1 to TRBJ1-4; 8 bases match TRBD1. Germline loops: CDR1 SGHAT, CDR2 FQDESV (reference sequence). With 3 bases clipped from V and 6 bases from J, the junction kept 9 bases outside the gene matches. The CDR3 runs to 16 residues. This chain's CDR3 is CASSFRPATGDEKLFF. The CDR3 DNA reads TGTGCCAGCAGCTTTAGGCCGGCGACAGGGGATGAAAAACTGTTTTTT.

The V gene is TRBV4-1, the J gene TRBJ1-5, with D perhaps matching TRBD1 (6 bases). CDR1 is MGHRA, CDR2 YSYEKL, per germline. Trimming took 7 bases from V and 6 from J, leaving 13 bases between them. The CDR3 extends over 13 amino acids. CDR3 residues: CASTNRDGQPQHF. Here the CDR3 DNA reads TGCGCCAGCACCAACAGGGATGGTCAGCCCCAGCATTTT.

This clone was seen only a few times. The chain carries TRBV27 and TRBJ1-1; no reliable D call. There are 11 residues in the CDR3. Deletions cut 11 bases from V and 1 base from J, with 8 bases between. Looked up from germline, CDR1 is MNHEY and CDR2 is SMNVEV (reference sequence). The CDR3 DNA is TGTGCCGCTCTGGGGAACACTGAAGCTTTCTTT. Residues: CAALGNTEAFF.

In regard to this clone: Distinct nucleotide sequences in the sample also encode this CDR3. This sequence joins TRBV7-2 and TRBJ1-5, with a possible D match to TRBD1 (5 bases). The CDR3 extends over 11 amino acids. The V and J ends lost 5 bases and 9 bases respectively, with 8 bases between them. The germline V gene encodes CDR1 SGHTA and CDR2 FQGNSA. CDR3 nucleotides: TGTGCCAGCAGCCTTAGGGGGCCCCAGCATTTT. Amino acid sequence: CASSLRGPQHF.

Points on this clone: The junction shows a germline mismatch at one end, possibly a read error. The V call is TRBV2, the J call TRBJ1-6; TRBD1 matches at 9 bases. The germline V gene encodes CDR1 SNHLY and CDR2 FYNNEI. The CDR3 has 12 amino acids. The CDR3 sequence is CASRNLRDRVFF. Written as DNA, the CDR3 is TGTGCCAGCAGGAATCTCCGGGACAGGGTGTTCTTT.

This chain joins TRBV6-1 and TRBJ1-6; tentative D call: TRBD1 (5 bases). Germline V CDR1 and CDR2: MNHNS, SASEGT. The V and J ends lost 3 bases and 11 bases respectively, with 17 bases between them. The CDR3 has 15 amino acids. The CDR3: CASSDGDRIRTPLHF. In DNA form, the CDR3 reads TGTGCCAGCAGTGATGGGGACCGGATAAGGACACCCCTCCACTTT.

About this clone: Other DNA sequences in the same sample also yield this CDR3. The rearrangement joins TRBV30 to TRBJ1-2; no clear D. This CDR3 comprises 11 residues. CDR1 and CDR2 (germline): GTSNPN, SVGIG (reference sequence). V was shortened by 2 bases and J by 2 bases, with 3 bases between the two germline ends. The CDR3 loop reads CAWSLNYGYTF. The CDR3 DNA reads TGTGCCTGGAGTTTAAACTATGGCTACACCTTC.

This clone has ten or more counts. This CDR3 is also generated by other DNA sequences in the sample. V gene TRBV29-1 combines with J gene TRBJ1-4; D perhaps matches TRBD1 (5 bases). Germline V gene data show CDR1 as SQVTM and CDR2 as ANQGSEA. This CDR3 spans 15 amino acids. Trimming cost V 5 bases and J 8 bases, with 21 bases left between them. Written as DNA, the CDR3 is TGCAGCGTTAATATCGAAGGGACCCGGGGAGAAAAACTGTTTTTT. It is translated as CSVNIEGTRGEKLFF.

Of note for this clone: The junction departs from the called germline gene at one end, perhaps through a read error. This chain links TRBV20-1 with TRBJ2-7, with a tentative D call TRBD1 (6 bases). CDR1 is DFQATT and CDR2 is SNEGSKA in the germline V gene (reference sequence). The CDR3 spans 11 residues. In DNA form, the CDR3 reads TGCAGTGCTAGAATGGACAGTACCGGGCTCTTC. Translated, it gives CSARMDSTGLF.